These 20 T cell receptor beta chains were sequenced from one sample in a study of T cell changes during pregnancy in multiple sclerosis. Only in-frame clones appear in the TCRdb table, and some are missing; sequencing was by immunoSEQ multiplex PCR. The sample lists around 74,000 clones; around nine tenths were seen once. Specimen: peripheral blood, collected before pregnancy. The receptors shown here come from a female donor with multiple sclerosis, enrolled in a pregnancy study.

Only a few counts were recorded for this clone. The V and J genes are TRBV4-2 and TRBJ2-3; the D gene is possibly TRBD2 (5 bases). Germline V gene data show CDR1 as LGHNA and CDR2 as YNFKEQ. Deletions cut 0 bases from V and 1 base from J, with 8 bases between. The CDR3 runs to 15 residues. CDR3 DNA: TGTGCCAGCAGCCAAGATACCGGGGGCACAGATACGCAGTATTTT. It is translated as CASSQDTGGTDTQYF.

The table lists this clone with a few counts. The rearrangement joins TRBV5-6 to TRBJ1-6; a possible D gene is TRBD1 (6 bases). This CDR3 spans 14 amino acids. The V gene lost 4 bases and the J gene lost 4 bases, with 9 bases spanning the gap. Germline V gene sequence: CDR1 SGHDT, CDR2 YYEEEE. CDR3 nucleotides: TGTGCCAGCAGCCCACAGGGTTATAATTCACCCCTCCACTTT. This gives the protein CASSPQGYNSPLHF.

The gene calls are TRBV18 and TRBJ1-2; D ambiguous. V gave up 3 bases and J gave up 4 bases, with 12 bases separating them. The CDR3 runs 14 residues. Per germline, CDR1 KGHSH and CDR2 LQKENI. The CDR3 here is CASSPSHALYGYTF. The CDR3 DNA follows: TGTGCCAGCTCACCTAGTCACGCACTCTATGGCTACACCTTC. The whole variable domain, remainder taken from reference TRBV18 and TRBJ1-2, is NAGVMQNPRHLVRRRGQEARLRCSPMKGHSHVYWYRQLPEEGLKFMVYLQKENIIDESGMPKERFSAEFPKEGPSILRIQQVVRGDSAAYFCASSPSHALYGYTFGSGTRLTVV.

This clone was detected once. The chain uses TRBV5-6 and TRBJ1-1; D remains unclear. V dropped 1 base and J dropped 5 bases, with 6 bases sitting between them. The V gene's germline CDR1 is SGHDT and CDR2 YYEEEE. This CDR3 spans 12 amino acids. CDR3 sequence (DNA): TGTGCCAGCAGCTTGAGCGATACTGAAGCTTTCTTT. Amino acids: CASSLSDTEAFF.

This clone was found a few times. The chain uses TRBV18 and TRBJ1-1; D is possibly TRBD1 (5 bases). The CDR3 runs 18 residues. CDR1 is KGHSH, CDR2 LQKENI, per germline. The V and J ends lost 1 base and 0 bases respectively, with 18 bases between them. CDR3 bases: TGTGCCAGCTCACCACGACCTGGGGGAGGGGATATGAACACTGAAGCTTTCTTT. Encoded protein: CASSPRPGGGDMNTEAFF.

The rearrangement joins TRBV10-3 to TRBJ1-5; possible D gene TRBD1, 5 bases. Trimming left V 3 bases short and J 4 bases short, with 13 bases between. CDR3 size: 15 residues. Germline V lookup: CDR1 ENHRY, CDR2 SYGVKD. The DNA of the CDR3 is TGTGCCATCAGTGATTGGGGGGTTGGGAATCAGCCCCAGCATTTT. Protein: CAISDWGVGNQPQHF.

The rearrangement uses TRBV11-2 and TRBJ1-1, with a weak D call TRBD1 (6 bases). Germline V CDR1 and CDR2: SGHAT, FQNNGV. The length of the CDR3 is 14 residues. V lost 3 bases to trimming and J lost 3 bases, with 11 bases between them. The CDR3 bases are TGTGCCAGCAGCTTCCAAGGGGGGGACACTGAAGCTTTCTTT. Protein sequence: CASSFQGGDTEAFF.

The chain has TRBV29-1 and TRBJ1-6, with 9 positions matching TRBD1. This CDR3 contains 12 residues. J lost 7 bases, V lost 6 bases, and 1 base had no gene match. CDR1 SQVTM and CDR2 ANQGSEA come from the germline V gene. The CDR3 DNA sequence: TGCAGCGTAGGACAGGGGAATTCACCCCTCCACTTT. Its translation is CSVGQGNSPLHF. The full variable domain, with the rest looked up from reference TRBV29-1 and TRBJ1-6, is SAVISQKPSRDICQRGTSLTIQCQVDSQVTMMFWYRQQPGQSLTLIATANQGSEATYESGFVIDKFPISRPNLTFSTLTVSNMSPEDSSIYLCSVGQGNSPLHFGNGTRLTVT.

The rearrangement joins TRBV30 to TRBJ1-5, with a tentative D call TRBD1 (5 bases). The V and J ends lost 5 bases and 4 bases respectively, with 30 bases between them. The CDR3 spans 19 residues. Germline V gives CDR1 GTSNPN, CDR2 SVGIG (reference sequence). The CDR3 spells CAWSQHGGGGDFSNQPQHF. CDR3 coding DNA: TGTGCCTGGTCCCAACACGGTGGCGGGGGTGATTTTTCAAATCAGCCCCAGCATTTT. Based on the CDR3 plus reference TRBV30 and TRBJ1-5, the full variable domain is SQTIHQWPATLVQPVGSPLSLECTVEGTSNPNLYWYRQAAGRGLQLLFYSVGIGQISSEVPQNLSASRPQDRQFILSSKKLLLSDSGFYLCAWSQHGGGGDFSNQPQHFGDGTRLSIL.

The rearrangement uses TRBV6-4 and TRBJ1-5; possible D gene TRBD1, 5 bases. V was trimmed by 3 bases and J by 0 bases, leaving 6 bases between them. Germline loops: CDR1 MRHNA, CDR2 SNTAGT. The CDR3 extends over 14 amino acids. CDR3 nucleotides: TGTGCCAGCAGTGAGGGGCTTAGCAATCAGCCCCAGCATTTT. Protein: CASSEGLSNQPQHF.

The rearrangement joins TRBV5-8 to TRBJ1-1; D unclear. Trimming removed 7 bases from V and 3 bases from J, with 13 bases in between. The CDR3 is 13 residues long. Germline lookup yields CDR1 SGHTS and CDR2 YDEGEE. The CDR3 spells CASVAALYTEAFF. The CDR3 region has the DNA TGTGCCAGCGTAGCTGCGCTTTACACTGAAGCTTTCTTT.

J is TRBJ2-1 and V is TRBV11-2; tentatively, D is TRBD2 (6 bases). Trimming took off 3 bases at V and 8 bases at J, with 14 bases between the two ends. There are 14 residues in the CDR3. From germline, CDR1 is SGHAT and CDR2 FQNNGV. CDR3 sequence: CASSLGLGGDEQFF. The CDR3 DNA sequence: TGTGCCAGCAGCTTGGGACTCGGCGGGGATGAGCAGTTCTTC.

This clone was counted a single time. This rearrangement joins TRBV2 to TRBJ2-7; 7 nucleotides agree with TRBD2. V lost 5 bases and J lost 2; bases outside the gene matches: 6. This CDR3 has 14 amino acids. Germline assignment: CDR1 SNHLY and CDR2 FYNNEI. CDR3 nucleotides: TGTGCCAGCAGTTGGGCTCGGGGGGCCTACGAGCAGTACTTC. This codes for CASSWARGAYEQYF.

The chain uses TRBV5-8 and TRBJ2-7; D call uncertain. This CDR3 comprises 14 residues. V was trimmed by 0 bases and J by 3 bases, leaving 10 bases between them. Germline CDR1 and CDR2: SGHTS and YDEGEE. In DNA, the CDR3 is TGTGCCAGCAGCTTGGCCGGGTATGGCTACGAGCAGTACTTC. Protein product: CASSLAGYGYEQYF.

The chain links TRBV9 to TRBJ2-1, with D maybe TRBD2 (5 bases). V was shortened by 0 bases and J by 10 bases, with 11 bases between the two germline ends. This CDR3 is 13 amino acids long. Germline-derived CDR1 and CDR2 are SGDLS and YYNGEE. The CDR3 loop reads CASSVAGVGEQFF. CDR3 coding DNA: TGTGCCAGCAGCGTAGCCGGGGTGGGAGAGCAGTTCTTC.

This clone occurred once. The chain links TRBV4-3 to TRBJ2-3, with TRBD2 as a possible D gene (6 bases). Deletions cut 1 base from V and 2 bases from J, with 13 bases between. Germline V gene data show CDR1 as LGHNA and CDR2 as YSLEER. The CDR3 has 16 residues. The CDR3 loop is CASSQGGDWLTDTQYF. The CDR3 bases are TGCGCCAGCAGCCAAGGAGGGGACTGGCTCACAGATACGCAGTATTTT.

This clone was seen only once. The chain recombines TRBV6-5 with TRBJ2-1; TRBD2 might be the D (5 bases). Trimming cost V 1 base and J 5 bases, with 9 bases left between them. The CDR3 covers 14 residues. CDR1 and CDR2 (germline): MNHEY, SVGAGI. CDR3 in DNA: TGTGCCAGCAGTTACTGGTTGAGGGACAATGAGCAGTTCTTC. This sequence encodes CASSYWLRDNEQFF.

CDR3 DNA sequence: TGTGCCAGCAGGCGGGACGGACTTAACTATGGCTACACCTTC. This encodes CASRRDGLNYGYTF. This chain connects TRBV6-5 to TRBJ1-2; weak D call: TRBD1 (5 bases). Trimming left V 6 bases short and J 1 base short, with 12 bases between. The CDR3 consists of 14 residues. Germline assignment: CDR1 MNHEY and CDR2 SVGAGI.

The rearrangement links TRBV6-5 to TRBJ1-1; 11 bases match TRBD1. V shed 5 bases, J shed 7 bases, and the junction held 9 bases outside the gene matches. Per germline, CDR1 MNHEY and CDR2 SVGAGI. CDR3 length: 15 amino acids. Here the CDR3 DNA reads TGTGCCAGCAGTAGCCCGGGACAGGGGGTTTTTGAAGCTTTCTTT. It encodes CASSSPGQGVFEAFF.

In its sample, this clone was seen a few times. The chain carries TRBV7-2 and TRBJ1-5, with 7 bases identical to TRBD1. CDR3 length: 15 residues. The V segment lost 1 base and the J segment 7 bases; nucleotides outside the gene matches: 7. The germline V gene has CDR1 SGHTA and CDR2 FQGNSA. The CDR3 sequence: CASSLEYRGGQPQHF. As DNA, the CDR3 is TGTGCCAGCAGCTTAGAGTACAGGGGAGGCCAGCCCCAGCATTTT.